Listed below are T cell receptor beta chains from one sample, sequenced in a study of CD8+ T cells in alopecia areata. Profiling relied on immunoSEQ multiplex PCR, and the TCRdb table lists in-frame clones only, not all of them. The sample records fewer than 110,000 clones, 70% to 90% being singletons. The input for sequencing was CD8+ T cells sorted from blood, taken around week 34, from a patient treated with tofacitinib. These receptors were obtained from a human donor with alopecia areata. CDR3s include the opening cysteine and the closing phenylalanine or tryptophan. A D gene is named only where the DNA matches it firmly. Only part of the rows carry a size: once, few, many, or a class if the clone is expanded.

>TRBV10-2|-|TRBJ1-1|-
CASSQTYTEAFF
TGCGCCAGCAGCCAGACCTACACTGAAGCTTTCTTT
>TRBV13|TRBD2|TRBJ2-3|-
CASSFSLAGASGDTQYF
TGTGCCAGCAGCTTTTCCCTAGCGGGGGCGTCCGGAGATACGCAGTATTTT
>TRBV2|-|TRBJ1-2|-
CAVPHKVMGYTF
TGTGCCGTTCCCCACAAAGTAATGGGCTACACCTTC
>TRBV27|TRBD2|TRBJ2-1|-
CASSLLGTSGIYNEQFF
TGTGCCAGCAGTTTACTCGGGACTAGCGGGATTTACAATGAGCAGTTCTTC
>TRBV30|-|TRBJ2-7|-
CAWSHSYEQYF
TGTGCCTGGAGTCACAGCTACGAGCAGTACTTC
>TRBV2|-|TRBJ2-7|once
CASSDQGGEQYF
TGTGCCAGCAGTGACCAGGGAGGCGAGCAGTACTTC
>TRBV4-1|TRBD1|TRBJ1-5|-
CASSQRDRKNQPQHF
TGCGCCAGCAGCCAAAGGGACAGGAAAAACCAGCCCCAGCATTTT
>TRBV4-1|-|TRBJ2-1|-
CASSQAGSNEQFF
TGCGCCAGCAGCCAAGCGGGGAGCAATGAGCAGTTCTTC
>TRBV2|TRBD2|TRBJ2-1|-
CASSEGGRSYNEQFF
TGTGCCAGCAGTGAAGGCGGGAGGTCCTACAATGAGCAGTTCTTC
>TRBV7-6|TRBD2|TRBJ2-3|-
CASSLRASGASTDTQYF
TGTGCCAGCAGCTTAAGGGCTAGCGGAGCTAGCACAGATACGCAGTATTTT
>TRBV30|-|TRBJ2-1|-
CAWSVGYRRSYNEQFF
TGTGCCTGGAGTGTGGGGTACAGACGTTCCTACAATGAGCAGTTCTTC
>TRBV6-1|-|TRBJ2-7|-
CASSDGGNEQYF
TGTGCCAGCAGTGACGGCGGCAACGAGCAGTACTTC
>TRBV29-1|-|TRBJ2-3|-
CSGEGLGGPDTQYF
TGCAGCGGTGAAGGGCTGGGAGGCCCAGATACGCAGTATTTT
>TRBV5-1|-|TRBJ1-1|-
CASSPGDTNTEAFF
TGCGCCAGCAGCCCCGGGGACACCAACACTGAAGCTTTCTTT
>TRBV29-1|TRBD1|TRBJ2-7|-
CSATGTEDYEQYF
TGCAGCGCAACGGGGACAGAGGACTACGAGCAGTACTTC
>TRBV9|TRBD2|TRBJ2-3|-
CASSPRLAGGPDTQYF
TGTGCCAGCAGCCCTCGTCTAGCGGGGGGGCCAGATACGCAGTATTTT
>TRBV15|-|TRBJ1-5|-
CATGTFNQPQHF
TGTGCCACTGGGACCTTTAATCAGCCCCAGCATTTT
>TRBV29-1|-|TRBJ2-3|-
CSVEGGEGETDTQYF
TGCAGCGTTGAAGGCGGGGAAGGGGAAACAGATACGCAGTATTTT
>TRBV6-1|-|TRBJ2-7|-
CASEGGHSYEQYF
TGTGCCAGCGAGGGGGGCCACTCCTACGAGCAGTACTTC